The entry below describes one TCR beta chain. Those who donated were healthy HIV-negative adults, with no recent acute infections or vaccinations reported. This entry comes from a study of shared clonotypes between healthy human individuals. The authors ran unsorted PBMC replicate PCRs on roughly 330 ng DNA, approximately 30,000 T cell genomes. Assay used: immunoSEQ multiplex PCR; TCRdb lists only in-frame clones, some missing. The table records about 490,000 clones, approximately 82% of them present only once. Material: PBMCs. The receptor was isolated from a woman between 40 and 55 years old in good health. Some clones in this sample may be carry-over from other donors' samples.

CDR3 sequence: CASSPSAHEQYF. DNA of the CDR3: TGTGCCAGCAGTCCTAGCGCCCACGAGCAGTACTTC. V usage is TRBV6-1 and J usage is TRBJ2-7, with D perhaps matching TRBD2 (6 bases). V gave up 5 bases and J gave up 5 bases, with 10 bases separating them. Per germline, CDR1 MNHNS and CDR2 SASEGT. CDR3 size: 12 residues.